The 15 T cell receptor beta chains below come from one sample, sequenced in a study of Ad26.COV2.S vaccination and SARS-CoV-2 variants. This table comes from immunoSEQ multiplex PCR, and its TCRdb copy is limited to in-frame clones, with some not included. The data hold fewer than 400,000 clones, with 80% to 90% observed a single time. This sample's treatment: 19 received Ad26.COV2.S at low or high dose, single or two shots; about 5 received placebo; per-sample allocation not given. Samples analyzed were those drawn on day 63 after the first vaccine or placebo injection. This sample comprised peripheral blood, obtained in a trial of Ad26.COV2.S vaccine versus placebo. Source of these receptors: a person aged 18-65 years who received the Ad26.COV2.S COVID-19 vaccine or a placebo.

CDR3 sequence reads: CASSLVRYGYTF. The DNA of the CDR3 is TGTGCCAGCAGTTTGGTTCGCTATGGCTACACCTTC. This chain links TRBV12-3 or TRBV12-4 with TRBJ1-2; D gene uncertain. The V end lost 3 bases, the J end lost 4 bases, and 6 bases lay between the germline ends. The CDR3 runs 12 residues.

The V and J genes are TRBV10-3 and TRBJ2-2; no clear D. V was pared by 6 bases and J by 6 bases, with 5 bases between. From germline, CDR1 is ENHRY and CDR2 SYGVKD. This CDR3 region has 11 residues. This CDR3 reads CAIRDSGELFF. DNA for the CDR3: TGTGCCATCAGGGATTCCGGGGAGCTGTTTTTT.

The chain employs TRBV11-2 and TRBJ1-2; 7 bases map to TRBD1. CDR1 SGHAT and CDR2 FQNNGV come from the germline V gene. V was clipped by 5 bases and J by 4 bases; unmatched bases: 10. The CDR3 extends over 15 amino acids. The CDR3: CASSVGRGQSYGYTF. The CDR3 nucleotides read TGTGCCAGCAGCGTCGGACGGGGACAGTCCTATGGCTACACCTTC. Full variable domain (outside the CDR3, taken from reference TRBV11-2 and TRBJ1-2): EAGVAQSPRYKIIEKRQSVAFWCNPISGHATLYWYQQILGQGPKLLIQFQNNGVVDDSQLPKDRFSAERLKGVDSTLKIQPAKLEDSAVYLCASSVGRGQSYGYTFGSGTRLTVV.

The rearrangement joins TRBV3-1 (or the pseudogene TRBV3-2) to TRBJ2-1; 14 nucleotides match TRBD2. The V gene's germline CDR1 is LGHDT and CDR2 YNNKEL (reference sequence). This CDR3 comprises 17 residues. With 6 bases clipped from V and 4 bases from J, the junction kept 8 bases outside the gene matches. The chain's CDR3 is CASRRGLAGVTYNEQFF. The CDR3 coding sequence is TGTGCCAGCAGACGGGGACTAGCGGGGGTTACATACAATGAGCAGTTCTTC.

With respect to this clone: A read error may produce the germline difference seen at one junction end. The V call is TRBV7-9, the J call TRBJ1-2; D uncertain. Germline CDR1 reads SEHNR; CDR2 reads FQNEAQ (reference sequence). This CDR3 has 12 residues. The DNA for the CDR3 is TGTGCCAGCACCTTAGGAAACTATGGCTACACCTTC. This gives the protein CASTLGNYGYTF.

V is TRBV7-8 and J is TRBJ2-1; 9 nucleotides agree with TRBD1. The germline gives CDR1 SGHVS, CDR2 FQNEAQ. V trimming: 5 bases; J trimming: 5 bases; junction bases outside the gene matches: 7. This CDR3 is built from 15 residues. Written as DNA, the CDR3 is TGTGCCAGCAGCATCCGGGACAGGGTACACAATGAGCAGTTCTTC. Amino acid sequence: CASSIRDRVHNEQFF.

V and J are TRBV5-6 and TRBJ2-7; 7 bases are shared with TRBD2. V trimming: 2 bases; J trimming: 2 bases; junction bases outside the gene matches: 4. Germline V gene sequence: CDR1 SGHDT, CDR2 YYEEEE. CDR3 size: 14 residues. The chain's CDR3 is CASSFLGGAYEQYF. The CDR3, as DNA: TGTGCCAGCAGCTTCCTTGGGGGGGCCTACGAGCAGTACTTC.

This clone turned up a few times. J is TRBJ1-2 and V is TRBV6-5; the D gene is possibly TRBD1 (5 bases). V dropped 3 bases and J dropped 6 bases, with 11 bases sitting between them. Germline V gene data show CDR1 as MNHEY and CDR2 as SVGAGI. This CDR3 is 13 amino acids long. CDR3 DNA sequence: TGTGCCAGCAGTTATGACCAGGGCCATGGCTACACCTTC. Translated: CASSYDQGHGYTF.

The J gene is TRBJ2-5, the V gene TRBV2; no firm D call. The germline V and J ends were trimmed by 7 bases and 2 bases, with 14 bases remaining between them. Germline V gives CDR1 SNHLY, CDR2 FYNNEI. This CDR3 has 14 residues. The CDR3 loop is CASMDPTKQETQYF. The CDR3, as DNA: TGTGCCAGCATGGACCCCACAAAGCAAGAGACCCAGTACTTC.

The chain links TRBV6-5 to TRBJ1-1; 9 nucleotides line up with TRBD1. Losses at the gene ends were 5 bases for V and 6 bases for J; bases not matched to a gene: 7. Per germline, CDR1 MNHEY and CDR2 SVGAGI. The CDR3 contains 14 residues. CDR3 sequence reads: CASSKPGQGSEAFF. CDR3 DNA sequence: TGTGCCAGCAGTAAACCGGGACAGGGTTCTGAAGCTTTCTTT.

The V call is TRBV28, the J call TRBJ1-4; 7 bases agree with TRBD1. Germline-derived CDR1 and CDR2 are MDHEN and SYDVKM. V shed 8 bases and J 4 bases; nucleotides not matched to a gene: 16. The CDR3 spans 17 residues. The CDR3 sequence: CASGTPGGGRINEKLFF. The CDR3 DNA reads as TGTGCCAGCGGTACCCCAGGGGGGGGAAGAATTAATGAAAAACTGTTTTTT.

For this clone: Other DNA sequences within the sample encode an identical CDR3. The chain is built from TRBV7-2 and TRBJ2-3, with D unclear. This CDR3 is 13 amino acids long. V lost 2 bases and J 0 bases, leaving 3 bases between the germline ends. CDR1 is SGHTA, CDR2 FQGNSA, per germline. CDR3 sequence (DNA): TGTGCCAGCAGCTTACCTAGCACAGATACGCAGTATTTT. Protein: CASSLPSTDTQYF. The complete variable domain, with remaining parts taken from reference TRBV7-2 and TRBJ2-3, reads GAGVSQSPSNKVTEKGKDVELRCDPISGHTALYWYRQSLGQGLEFLIYFQGNSAPDKSGLPSDRFSAERTGGSVSTLTIQRTQQEDSAVYLCASSLPSTDTQYFGPGTRLTVL.

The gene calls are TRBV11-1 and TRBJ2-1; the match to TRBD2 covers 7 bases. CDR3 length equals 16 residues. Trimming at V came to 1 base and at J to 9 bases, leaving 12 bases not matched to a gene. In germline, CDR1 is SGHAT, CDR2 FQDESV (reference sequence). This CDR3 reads CASSLDVVPGEGEQFF. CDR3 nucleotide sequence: TGTGCCAGCAGCTTAGATGTAGTTCCCGGGGAGGGTGAGCAGTTCTTC.

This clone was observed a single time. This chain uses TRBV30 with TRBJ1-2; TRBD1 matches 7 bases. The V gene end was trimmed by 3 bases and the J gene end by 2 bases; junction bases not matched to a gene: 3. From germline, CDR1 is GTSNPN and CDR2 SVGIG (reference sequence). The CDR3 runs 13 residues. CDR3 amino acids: CAWSQQGNYGYTF. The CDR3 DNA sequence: TGTGCCTGGAGCCAACAGGGGAACTATGGCTACACCTTC.

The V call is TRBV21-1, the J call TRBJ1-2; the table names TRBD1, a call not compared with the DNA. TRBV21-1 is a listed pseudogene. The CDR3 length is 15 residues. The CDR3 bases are TGTGCCAGCAGCAAAGGAAAGAGGGACAGCTATGGCTACACCTTC. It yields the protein CASSKGKRDSYGYTF.